This T cell receptor (beta chain) was sequenced in a study of shared clonotypes between healthy human individuals. Study-wide findings and caveats: The researchers took only blood, and tissue repertoires probably look different.

The healthy adult donors were HIV-negative and reported no recent acute infections or vaccinations. Germline values: CDR1 SGHTS, CDR2 YDEGEE. The CDR3 runs 16 residues. V gave up 0 bases and J gave up 4 bases, with 13 bases separating them. Replicate PCRs for sorted subsets used about 200 ng DNA; this equaled around 29,000 T cell genomes. Clones were read by immunoSEQ multiplex PCR, and TCRdb kept only the in-frame ones, dropping some. The sample includes 2,500,000 or so clones, 85% to 95% seen only once; the top ten take about 0.41%. As for this clone: Antigen: not known.

Sequencing used naive CD4+ T cells from PBMCs. Specified subset: CD45RA+ positively selected. This sequence was found in a man aged 18 to 29 in good health. Some clones in this sample may be carry-over from other donors' samples. The chain is built from TRBV5-8 and TRBJ2-2; D is tentatively TRBD1 or TRBD2 (5 bases each). CDR3 nucleotide sequence: TGTGCCAGCAGCTTGGCGGTGGGGGTCGGCACCGGGGAGCTGTTTTTT. This sequence encodes CASSLAVGVGTGELFF.